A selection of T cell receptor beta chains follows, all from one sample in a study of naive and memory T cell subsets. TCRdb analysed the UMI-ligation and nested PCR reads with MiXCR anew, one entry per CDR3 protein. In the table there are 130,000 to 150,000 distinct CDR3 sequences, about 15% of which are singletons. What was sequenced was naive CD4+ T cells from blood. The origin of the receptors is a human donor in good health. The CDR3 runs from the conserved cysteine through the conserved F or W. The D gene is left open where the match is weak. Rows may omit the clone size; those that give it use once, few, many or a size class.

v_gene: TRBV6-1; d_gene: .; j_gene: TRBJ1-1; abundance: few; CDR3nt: TGTGCCAGCAGTGAGGGAGTGGGACGTACTGAAGCTTTCTTT; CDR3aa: CASSEGVGRTEAFF
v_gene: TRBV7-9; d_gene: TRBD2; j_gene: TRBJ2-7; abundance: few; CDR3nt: TGTGCCAGCAGCCCCGGGACTAGCGGAGAGGTGGAGTACTTC; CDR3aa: CASSPGTSGEVEYF
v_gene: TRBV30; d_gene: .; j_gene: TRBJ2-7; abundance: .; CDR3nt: TGTGCCTGGAGTGTGGTGGGTGGCGTCTACGAGCAGTACTTC; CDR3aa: CAWSVVGGVYEQYF
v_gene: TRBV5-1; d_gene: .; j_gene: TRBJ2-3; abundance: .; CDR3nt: TGCGCCAGCAGCTTAGGTAGTCCCACAGATACGCAGTATTTT; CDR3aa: CASSLGSPTDTQYF
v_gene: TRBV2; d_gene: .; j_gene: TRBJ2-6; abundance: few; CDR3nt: TGTGCCAGCACCAGAATGGCCTCTGGGGCCAACGTCCTGACTTTC; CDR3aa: CASTRMASGANVLTF
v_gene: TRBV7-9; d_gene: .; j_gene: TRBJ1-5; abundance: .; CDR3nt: TGTGCCAGCAGCGCCACAGGGAATCAGCCCCAGCATTTT; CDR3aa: CASSATGNQPQHF
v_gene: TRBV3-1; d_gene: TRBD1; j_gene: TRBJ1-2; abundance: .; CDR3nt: TGTGCCAGCAGCCAGGACAGGAATTATGGCTACACCTTC; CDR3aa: CASSQDRNYGYTF
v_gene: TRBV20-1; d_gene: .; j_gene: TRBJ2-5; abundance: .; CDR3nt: TGCAGTGCTACCGGACAGATTCAAGAGACCCAGTACTTC; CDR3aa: CSATGQIQETQYF
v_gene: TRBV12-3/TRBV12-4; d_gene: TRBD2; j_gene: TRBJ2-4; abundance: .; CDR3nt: TGTGCCAGCAGTCCAAGCGGGACTTCCAAAAACATTCAGTACTTC; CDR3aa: CASSPSGTSKNIQYF
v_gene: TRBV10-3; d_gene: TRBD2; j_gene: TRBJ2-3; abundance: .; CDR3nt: TGTGCCATCAGTGTAGCAACCGGGACTAGCGGGAGCATGCAGTATTTT; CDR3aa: CAISVATGTSGSMQYF
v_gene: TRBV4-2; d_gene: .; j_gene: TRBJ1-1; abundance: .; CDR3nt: TGTGCCAGCAGCCAAGAATGGGGCGGGGGCGTTGTCGTCGCTGAAGCTTTCTTT; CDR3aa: CASSQEWGGGVVVAEAFF
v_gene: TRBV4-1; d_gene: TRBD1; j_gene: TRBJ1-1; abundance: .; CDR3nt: TGCGCCAGCAGCCCTCAGACAGGGACGGGGGCCACTGAAGCTTTCTTT; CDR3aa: CASSPQTGTGATEAFF
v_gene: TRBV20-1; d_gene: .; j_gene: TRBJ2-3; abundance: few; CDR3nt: TGCAGTGCTAGTGGTGCGCGCCTTAGCACAGATACGCAGTATTTT; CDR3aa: CSASGARLSTDTQYF
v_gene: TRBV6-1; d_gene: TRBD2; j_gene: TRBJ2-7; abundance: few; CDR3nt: TGTGCCAGCAGTGGACGCCCGCGACTAGCGGGCCGTTACGAGCAGTACTTC; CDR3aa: CASSGRPRLAGRYEQYF
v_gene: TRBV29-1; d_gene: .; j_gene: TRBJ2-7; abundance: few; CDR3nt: TGCAGCGTTGCTTGGGGGCAGGGCTACGAGCAGTACTTC; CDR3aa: CSVAWGQGYEQYF
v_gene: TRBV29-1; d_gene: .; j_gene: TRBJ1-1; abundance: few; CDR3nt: TGCAGCGTTGGTCGGTTCGGGGGCAACACTGAAGCTTTCTTT; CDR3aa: CSVGRFGGNTEAFF
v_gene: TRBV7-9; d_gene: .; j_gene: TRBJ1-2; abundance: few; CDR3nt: TGTGCCAGCAGCCCCATACAGCTTAACTATGGCTACACCTTC; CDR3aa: CASSPIQLNYGYTF
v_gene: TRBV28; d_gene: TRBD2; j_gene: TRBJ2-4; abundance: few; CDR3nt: TGTGCCAGCAGTTCAAGACTAGCGGGAGCCCTGGGCAAAAACATTCAGTACTTC; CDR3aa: CASSSRLAGALGKNIQYF
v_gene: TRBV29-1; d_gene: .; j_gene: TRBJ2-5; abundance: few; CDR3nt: TGCAGCGTTGAAGGACATATCCAAGAGACCCAGTACTTC; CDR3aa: CSVEGHIQETQYF
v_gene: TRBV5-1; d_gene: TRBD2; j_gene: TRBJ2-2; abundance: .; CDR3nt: TGCGCCAGCAGCTTGGGAGCGGGAGGGGAAACCGGGGAGCTGTTTTTT; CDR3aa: CASSLGAGGETGELFF
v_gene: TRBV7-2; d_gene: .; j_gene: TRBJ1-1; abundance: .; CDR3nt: TGTGCCAGCAGTACCCGGAGGGGCACTGAAGCTTTCTTT; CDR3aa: CASSTRRGTEAFF
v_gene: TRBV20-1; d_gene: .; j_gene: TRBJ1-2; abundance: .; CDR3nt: TGCAGTGCTAGAACCTCCGGGACTGCGTCTCTTGGCTACACCTTC; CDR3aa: CSARTSGTASLGYTF
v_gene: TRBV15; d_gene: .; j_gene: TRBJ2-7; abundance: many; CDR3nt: TGTGCCACCAGCAGAGATCCTGGGTACTACTACGAGCAGTACTTC; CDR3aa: CATSRDPGYYYEQYF
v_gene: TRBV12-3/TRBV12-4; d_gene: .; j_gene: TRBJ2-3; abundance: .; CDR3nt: TGTGCCAGCAGAGAGGGGCAGATAATCACAGATACGCAGTATTTT; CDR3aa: CASREGQIITDTQYF
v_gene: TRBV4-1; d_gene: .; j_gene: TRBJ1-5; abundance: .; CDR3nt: TGCGCCAGCAGCCAAGACCCTGTGGCCAATCGCAATCAGCCCCAGCATTTT; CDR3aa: CASSQDPVANRNQPQHF
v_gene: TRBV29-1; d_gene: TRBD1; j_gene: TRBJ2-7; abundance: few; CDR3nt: TGCAGCGTCGGGACAGAAACCTACGAGCAGTACTTC; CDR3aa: CSVGTETYEQYF
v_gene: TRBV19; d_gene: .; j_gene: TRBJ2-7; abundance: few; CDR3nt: TGTGCCAGTAGACCTTCGACAGCGACCCACTACGAGCAGTACTTC; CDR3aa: CASRPSTATHYEQYF
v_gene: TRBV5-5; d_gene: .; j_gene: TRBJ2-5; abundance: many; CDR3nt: TGTGCCAGCAGCTTGGGACAGATCCAAGAGACCCAGTACTTC; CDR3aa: CASSLGQIQETQYF
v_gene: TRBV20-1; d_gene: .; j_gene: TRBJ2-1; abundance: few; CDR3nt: TGCAGTGCTATAACGGGATCCTACAATGAGCAGTTCTTC; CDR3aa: CSAITGSYNEQFF
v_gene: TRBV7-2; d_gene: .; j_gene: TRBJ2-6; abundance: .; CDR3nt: TGTGCCAGCAGCCCTGGGACAAGCTCTGGGGCCAACGTCCTGACTTTC; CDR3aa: CASSPGTSSGANVLTF
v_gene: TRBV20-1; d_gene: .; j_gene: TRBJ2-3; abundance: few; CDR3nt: TGCAGTGGAAAGGGGGCCGGAGGGAGGGCCTACACAGATACGCAGTATTTT; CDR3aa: CSGKGAGGRAYTDTQYF
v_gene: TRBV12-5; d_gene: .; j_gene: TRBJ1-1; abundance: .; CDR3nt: TGTGCTAGTGGCGGGACGGAGAACACTGAAGCTTTCTTT; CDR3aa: CASGGTENTEAFF
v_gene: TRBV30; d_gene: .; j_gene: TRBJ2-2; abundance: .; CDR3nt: TGTGCCTGGAGGGCTGGGAACACCGGGGAGCTGTTTTTT; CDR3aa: CAWRAGNTGELFF
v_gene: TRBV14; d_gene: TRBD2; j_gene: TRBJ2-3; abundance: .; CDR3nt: TGTGCCAGCAGCCGGCTAGCGGGAGTTGCAGATACGCAGTATTTT; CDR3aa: CASSRLAGVADTQYF
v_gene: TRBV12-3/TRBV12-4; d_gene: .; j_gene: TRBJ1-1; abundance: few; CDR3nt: TGTGCCAGCAGTTTGACAGACGGTCTTGAAGCTTTCTTT; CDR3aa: CASSLTDGLEAFF
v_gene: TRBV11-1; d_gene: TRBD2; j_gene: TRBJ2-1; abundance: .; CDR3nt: TGTGCCAGCAGCTCATCCTATGGACTAGCGGAGTACAATGAGCAGTTCTTC; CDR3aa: CASSSSYGLAEYNEQFF
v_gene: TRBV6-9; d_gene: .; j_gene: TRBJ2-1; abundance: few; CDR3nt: TGTGCCAGCAGGTACGATGAGCAGTTCTTC; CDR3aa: CASRYDEQFF
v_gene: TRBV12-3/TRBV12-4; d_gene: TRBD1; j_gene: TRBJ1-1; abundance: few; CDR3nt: TGTGCCAGCAGTCTACAGGGGAGGGACACTGAAGCTTTCTTT; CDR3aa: CASSLQGRDTEAFF
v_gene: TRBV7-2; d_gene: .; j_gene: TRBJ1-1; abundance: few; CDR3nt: TGTGCCAGCAGCTTAACCCAGGGTAACTGGGCTTTCTTT; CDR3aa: CASSLTQGNWAFF
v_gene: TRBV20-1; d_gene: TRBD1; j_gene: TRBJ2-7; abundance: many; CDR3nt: TGCAGTGCGGGTGGACAGGGAGGTATCTACGAGCAGTACTTC; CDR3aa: CSAGGQGGIYEQYF
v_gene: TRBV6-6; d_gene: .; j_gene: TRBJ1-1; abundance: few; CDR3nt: TGTGCCAGCATCGGAGGGGGGGGCAATTTGAACACTGAAGCTTTCTTT; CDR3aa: CASIGGGGNLNTEAFF
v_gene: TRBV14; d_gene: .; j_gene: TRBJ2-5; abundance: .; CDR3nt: TGTGCCAGCAGCCAAGCTACCGCGCAAGAGACCCAGTACTTC; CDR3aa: CASSQATAQETQYF
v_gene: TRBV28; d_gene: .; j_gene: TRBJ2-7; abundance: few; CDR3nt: TGTGCCAGCAGTTTACGCTCTAGCGCAAGCTCCTACGAGCAGTACTTC; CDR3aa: CASSLRSSASSYEQYF
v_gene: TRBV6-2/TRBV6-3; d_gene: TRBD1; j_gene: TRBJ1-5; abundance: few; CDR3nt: TGTGCCAGCAGTTACTCGTATAACCAGGGGGCCAGGTCGAGCAATCAGCCCCAGCATTTT; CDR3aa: CASSYSYNQGARSSNQPQHF
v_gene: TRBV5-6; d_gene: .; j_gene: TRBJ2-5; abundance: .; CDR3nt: TGTGCCAGCAGCTTCGTAGAGGGGCTATTTGAGACCCAGTACTTC; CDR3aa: CASSFVEGLFETQYF
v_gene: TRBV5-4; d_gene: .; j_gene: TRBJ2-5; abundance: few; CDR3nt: TGTGCCAGCAGCCGAACCCAAGAGACCCAGTACTTC; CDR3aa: CASSRTQETQYF
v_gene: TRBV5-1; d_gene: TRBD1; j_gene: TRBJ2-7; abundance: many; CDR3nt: TGCGCCAGCAGCTTCGGGGACAGGGGTGGCGAGCAGTACTTC; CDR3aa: CASSFGDRGGEQYF
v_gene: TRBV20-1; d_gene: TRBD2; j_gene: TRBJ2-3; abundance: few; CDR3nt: TGCAGTGCTAGAGGACTAGCGGGAGACTTTAGCACAGATACGCAGTATTTT; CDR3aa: CSARGLAGDFSTDTQYF
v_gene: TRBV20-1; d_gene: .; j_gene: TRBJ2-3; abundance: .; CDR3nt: TGCAGTGCTAGAGATGGGACCGACCCCACAGATACGCAGTATTTT; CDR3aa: CSARDGTDPTDTQYF
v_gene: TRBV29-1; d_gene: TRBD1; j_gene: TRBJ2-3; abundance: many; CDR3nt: TGCAGCGTTGAGGTCCGGGACAGGGGGCCTGATACGCAGTATTTT; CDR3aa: CSVEVRDRGPDTQYF
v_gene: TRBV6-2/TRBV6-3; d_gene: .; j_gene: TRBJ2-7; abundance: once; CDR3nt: TGTGCCAGCAGCCGTCCCGGGTCTGGGACTGTCTACAAGCAGTACTTC; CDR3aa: CASSRPGSGTVYKQYF
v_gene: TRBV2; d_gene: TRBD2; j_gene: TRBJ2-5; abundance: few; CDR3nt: TGTGCCAGCAGCCGGGAGGGCCCTGAGACCCAGTACTTC; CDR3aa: CASSREGPETQYF
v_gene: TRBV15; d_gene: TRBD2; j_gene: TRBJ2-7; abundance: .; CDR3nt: TGTGCCACCAGCAGACTAGCGGAGTACGAGCAGTACTTC; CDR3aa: CATSRLAEYEQYF
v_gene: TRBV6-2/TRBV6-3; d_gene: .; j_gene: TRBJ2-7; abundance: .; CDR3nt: TGTGCCAGCAGTTACTCCGAGACACCCACCTACGAGCAGTACTTC; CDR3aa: CASSYSETPTYEQYF
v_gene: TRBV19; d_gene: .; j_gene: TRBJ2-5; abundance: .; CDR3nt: TGTGCCAGTAGTATGAGTTCTGCGGGATCGGAAGAGACCCAGTACTTC; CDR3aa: CASSMSSAGSEETQYF
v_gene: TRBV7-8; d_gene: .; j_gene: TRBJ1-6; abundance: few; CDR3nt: TGTGCCAGCAGCCCTGGGGGCACAGGGCTCGGTTCACCCCTCCACTTT; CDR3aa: CASSPGGTGLGSPLHF
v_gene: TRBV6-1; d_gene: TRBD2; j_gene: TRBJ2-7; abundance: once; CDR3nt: TGTGCCAGCAGGGGATCCGGGACTAGCAGTCTAGGCGAGCAGTACTTC; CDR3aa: CASRGSGTSSLGEQYF